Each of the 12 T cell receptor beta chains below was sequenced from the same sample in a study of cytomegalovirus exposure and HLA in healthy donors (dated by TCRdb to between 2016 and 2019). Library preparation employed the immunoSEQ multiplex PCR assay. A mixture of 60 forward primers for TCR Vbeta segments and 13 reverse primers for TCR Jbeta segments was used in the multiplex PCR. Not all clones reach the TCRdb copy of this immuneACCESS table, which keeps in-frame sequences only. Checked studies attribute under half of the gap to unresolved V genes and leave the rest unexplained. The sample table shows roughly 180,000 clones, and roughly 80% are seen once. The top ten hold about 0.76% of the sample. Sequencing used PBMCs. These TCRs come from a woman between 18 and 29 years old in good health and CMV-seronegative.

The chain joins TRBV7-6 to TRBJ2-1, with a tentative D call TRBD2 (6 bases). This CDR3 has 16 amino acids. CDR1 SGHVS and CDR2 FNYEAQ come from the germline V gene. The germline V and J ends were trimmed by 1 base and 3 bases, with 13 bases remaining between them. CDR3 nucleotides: TGTGCCAGCAGCTTAGGCGGGGACGGCGGCTACAATGAGCAGTTCTTC. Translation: CASSLGGDGGYNEQFF.

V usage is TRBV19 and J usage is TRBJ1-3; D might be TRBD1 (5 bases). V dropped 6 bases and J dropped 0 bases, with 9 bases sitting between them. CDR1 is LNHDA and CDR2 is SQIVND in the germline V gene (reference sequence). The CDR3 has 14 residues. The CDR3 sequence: CASRTVSSGNTIYF. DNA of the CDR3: TGTGCCAGTAGGACAGTCAGCTCTGGAAACACCATATATTTT. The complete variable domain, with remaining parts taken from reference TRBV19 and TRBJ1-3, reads DGGITQSPKYLFRKEGQNVTLSCEQNLNHDAMYWYRQDPGQGLRLIYYSQIVNDFQKGDIAEGYSVSREKKESFPLTVTSAQKNPTAFYLCASRTVSSGNTIYFGEGSWLTVV.

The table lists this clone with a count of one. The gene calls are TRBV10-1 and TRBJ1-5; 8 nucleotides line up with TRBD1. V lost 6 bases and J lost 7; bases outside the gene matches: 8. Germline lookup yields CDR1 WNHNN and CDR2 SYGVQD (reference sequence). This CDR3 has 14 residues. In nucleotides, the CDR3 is TGCGCCAGCAGCGAGAAACAGGGGGACCAGCCCCAGCATTTT. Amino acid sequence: CASSEKQGDQPQHF.

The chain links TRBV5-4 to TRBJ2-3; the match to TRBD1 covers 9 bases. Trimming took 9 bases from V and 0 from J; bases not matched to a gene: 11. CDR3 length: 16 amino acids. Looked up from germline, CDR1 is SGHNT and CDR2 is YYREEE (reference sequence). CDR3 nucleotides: TGTGCCACGACGAACAGGGGGCGGCTAAGCACAGATACGCAGTATTTT. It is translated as CATTNRGRLSTDTQYF.

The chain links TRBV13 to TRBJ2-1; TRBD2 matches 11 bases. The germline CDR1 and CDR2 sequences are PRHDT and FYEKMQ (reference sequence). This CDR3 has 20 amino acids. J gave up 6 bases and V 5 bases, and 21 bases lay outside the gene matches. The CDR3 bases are TGTGCCAGCAGCCTACCCCTAACCAACCGGACTAGCGGGCCCCTCAATGAGCAGTTCTTC. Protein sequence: CASSLPLTNRTSGPLNEQFF.

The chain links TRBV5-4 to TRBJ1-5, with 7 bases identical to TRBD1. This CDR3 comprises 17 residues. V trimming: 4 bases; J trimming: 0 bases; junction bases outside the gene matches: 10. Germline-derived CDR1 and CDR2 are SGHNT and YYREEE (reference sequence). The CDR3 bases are TGTGCCAGCAGCCCCGAACGGGACAGATATAGCAATCAGCCCCAGCATTTT. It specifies CASSPERDRYSNQPQHF.

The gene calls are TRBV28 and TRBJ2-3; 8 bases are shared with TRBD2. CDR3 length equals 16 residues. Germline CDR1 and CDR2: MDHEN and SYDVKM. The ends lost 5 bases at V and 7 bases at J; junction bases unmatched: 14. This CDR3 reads CASSHREGPAPYTQYF. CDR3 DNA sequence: TGTGCCAGCAGTCACCGGGAGGGCCCTGCCCCCTATACGCAGTATTTT.

Here the CDR3 DNA reads TGTGCCACCAGCGGGGGACTAGCGCACCGGGAGCGGGCATATGAGCAGTTCTTC. Residues: CATSGGLAHRERAYEQFF. J is TRBJ2-1 and V is TRBV15, with 10 positions matching TRBD2. Looked up from germline, CDR1 is LNHNV and CDR2 is YYDKDF (reference sequence). The CDR3 sequence is 18 residues long. With 5 bases clipped from V and 8 bases from J, the junction kept 18 bases outside the gene matches.

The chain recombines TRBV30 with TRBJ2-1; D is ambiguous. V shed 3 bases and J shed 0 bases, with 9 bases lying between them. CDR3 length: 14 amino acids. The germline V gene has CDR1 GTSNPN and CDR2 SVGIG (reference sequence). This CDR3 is CAWRAIASYNEQFF. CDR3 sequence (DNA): TGTGCCTGGAGGGCTATAGCCTCCTACAATGAGCAGTTCTTC.

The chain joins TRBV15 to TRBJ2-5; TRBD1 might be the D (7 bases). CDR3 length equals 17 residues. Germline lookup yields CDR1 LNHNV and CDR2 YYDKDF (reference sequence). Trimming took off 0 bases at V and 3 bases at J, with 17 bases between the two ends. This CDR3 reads CATSRDPQARGEETQYF. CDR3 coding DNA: TGTGCCACCAGCAGAGATCCACAGGCCAGGGGGGAAGAGACCCAGTACTTC. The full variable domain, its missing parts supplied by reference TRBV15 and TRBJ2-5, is DAMVIQNPRYQVTQFGKPVTLSCSQTLNHNVMYWYQQKSSQAPKLLFHYYDKDFNNEADTPDNFQSRRPNTSFCFLDIRSPGLGDTAMYLCATSRDPQARGEETQYFGPGTRLLVL.

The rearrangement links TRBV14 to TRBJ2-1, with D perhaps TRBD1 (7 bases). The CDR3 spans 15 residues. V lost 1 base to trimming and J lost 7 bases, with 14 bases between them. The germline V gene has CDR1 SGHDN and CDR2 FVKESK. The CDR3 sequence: CASSQGRGVRNEQFF. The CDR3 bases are TGTGCCAGCAGCCAAGGCAGGGGGGTGAGGAATGAGCAGTTCTTC. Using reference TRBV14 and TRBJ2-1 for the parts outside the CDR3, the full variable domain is EAGVTQFPSHSVIEKGQTVTLRCDPISGHDNLYWYRRVMGKEIKFLLHFVKESKQDESGMPNNRFLAERTGGTYSTLKVQPAELEDSGVYFCASSQGRGVRNEQFFGPGTRLTVL.

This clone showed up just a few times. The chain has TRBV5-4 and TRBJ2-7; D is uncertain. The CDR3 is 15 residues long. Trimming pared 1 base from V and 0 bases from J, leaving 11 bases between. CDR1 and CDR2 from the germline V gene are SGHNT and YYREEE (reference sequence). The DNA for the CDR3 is TGTGCCAGCAGCTTGCGACTCCCGCTCTCCTACGAGCAGTACTTC. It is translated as CASSLRLPLSYEQYF.